Listed here are 24 T cell receptor beta chains from one sample, sequenced in a study of blood T cell repertoires in COVID-19. Generated by immunoSEQ multiplex PCR, the TCRdb table keeps only in-frame clones and is missing some. The sample includes 200,000 to 250,000 clones, about 90% seen only once; the top ten take 3% to 3.5%. Sample: PBMCs or T cells enriched from blood (not recorded which). These receptor sequences come from a woman aged 45-59 years in a cohort exposed to, infected with or recovered from COVID-19 (not recorded which).

This clone was counted a single time. The gene calls are TRBV9 and TRBJ2-7; 12 bases agree with TRBD2. CDR3 length: 15 residues. J was trimmed by 7 bases and V by 4 bases; bases with no gene match: 9. Germline assignment: CDR1 SGDLS and CDR2 YYNGEE. This CDR3 reads CASSPSGGAGREQYF. For the CDR3, the DNA is TGTGCCAGCAGCCCTAGCGGGGGGGCTGGGCGAGAGCAGTACTTC. Variable domain in full (rest from reference TRBV9 and TRBJ2-7): DSGVTQTPKHLITATGQRVTLRCSPRSGDLSVYWYQQSLDQGLQFLIQYYNGEERAKGNILERFSAQQFPDLHSELNLSSLELGDSALYFCASSPSGGAGREQYFGPGTRLTVT.

The chain has TRBV25-1 and TRBJ2-7, with 7 positions matching TRBD1. The junction had 3 bases not matched to a gene; V was cut back by 5 bases and J by 2 bases. The CDR3 length is 13 residues. CDR1 and CDR2 (germline): MGHDK, SYGVNS. This CDR3 reads CASSSTGTYEQYF. In DNA form, the CDR3 reads TGTGCCAGCAGTTCGACAGGGACCTACGAGCAGTACTTC.

The gene calls are TRBV5-6 and TRBJ2-3, with 15 nucleotides matching TRBD2. This CDR3 comprises 17 residues. The V gene's germline CDR1 is SGHDT and CDR2 YYEEEE. J lost 2 bases, V lost 4 bases, and 5 bases had no gene match. Written as DNA, the CDR3 is TGTGCCAGCAGCGCGGGACTAGCGGGGGGAGTCACAGATACGCAGTATTTT. It translates to CASSAGLAGGVTDTQYF.

This clone came up once. The CDR3 sequence: CASPGTGDFGNTIYF. DNA of the CDR3: TGTGCCAGCCCAGGGACAGGGGATTTCGGAAACACCATATATTTT. The J gene is TRBJ1-3, the V gene TRBV21-1; no check of the table's D call, TRBD1, against the DNA was made. TRBV21-1 is described as a pseudogene. The length of the CDR3 is 15 residues.

This clone was observed once. The chain recombines TRBV2 with TRBJ2-5, with no clear D. V was trimmed by 6 bases and J by 0 bases, leaving 5 bases between them. The CDR3 is 12 amino acids. The germline CDR1 and CDR2 sequences are SNHLY and FYNNEI. CDR3 sequence: CASRADQETQYF. As DNA, the CDR3 is TGTGCCAGCAGGGCAGACCAAGAGACCCAGTACTTC.

The chain joins TRBV5-6 to TRBJ1-6, with D tentatively TRBD1 (6 bases). V gave up 4 bases and J gave up 10 bases, with 18 bases separating them. Per the germline V gene, CDR1 is SGHDT and CDR2 is YYEEEE. The CDR3 has 15 residues. The CDR3 DNA is TGTGCCAGCAGCACAGCACAGGGTTTGGGGTCACCCCTCCACTTT. It specifies CASSTAQGLGSPLHF. Looking up the rest from reference TRBV5-6 and TRBJ1-6 gives the full variable domain: DAGVTQSPTHLIKTRGQQVTLRCSPKSGHDTVSWYQQALGQGPQFIFQYYEEEERQRGNFPDRFSGHQFPNYSSELNVNALLLGDSALYLCASSTAQGLGSPLHFGNGTRLTVT.

The V gene is TRBV7-2, the J gene TRBJ2-1; D possibly corresponds to TRBD2 (5 bases). Trimming took off 2 bases at V and 2 bases at J, with 10 bases between the two ends. The CDR3 sequence is 15 residues long. From germline, CDR1 is SGHTA and CDR2 FQGNSA. CDR3 DNA: TGTGCCAGCAGCTTAACGGGGTCAGCCTACAATGAGCAGTTCTTC. This codes for CASSLTGSAYNEQFF. Full variable domain (rest looked up from reference TRBV7-2 and TRBJ2-1): GAGVSQSPSNKVTEKGKDVELRCDPISGHTALYWYRQSLGQGLEFLIYFQGNSAPDKSGLPSDRFSAERTGGSVSTLTIQRTQQEDSAVYLCASSLTGSAYNEQFFGPGTRLTVL.

The table lists this clone with a count of one. This rearrangement joins TRBV19 to TRBJ2-5, with 10 bases fitting TRBD1. The CDR3 is 15 residues long. Trimming at V came to 6 bases and at J to 4 bases, leaving 8 bases not matched to a gene. Germline V lookup: CDR1 LNHDA, CDR2 SQIVND (reference sequence). Here the CDR3 reads CASRSGTGVPETQYF. The CDR3 DNA follows: TGTGCCAGTAGGTCCGGGACAGGGGTTCCAGAGACCCAGTACTTC.

The V call is TRBV6-2 or TRBV6-3, the J call TRBJ2-1; 11 bases line up with TRBD2. The CDR3 length is 17 residues. The germline CDR1 and CDR2 sequences are MNHEY and SVGEGT. Trimming cost V 2 bases and J 5 bases; bases outside gene matches: 8. DNA for the CDR3: TGTGCCAGCAGTTACGGGTCTAGCGGGGGGCGCCACAATGAGCAGTTCTTC. It translates to CASSYGSSGGRHNEQFF.

V and J are TRBV30 and TRBJ2-7; D unresolved. The V gene lost 1 base and the J gene lost 2 bases, with 9 bases spanning the gap. Germline CDR1 and CDR2: GTSNPN and SVGIG (reference sequence). This CDR3 has 13 amino acids. CDR3 coding DNA: TGTGCCTGGAGTGGGCAGCGCCCCTACGAGCAGTACTTC. Its protein product is CAWSGQRPYEQYF.

The chain is built from TRBV5-4 and TRBJ1-1; tentatively, D is TRBD1 (5 bases). The CDR3 covers 15 residues. Between the trimmed V and J ends, which lost 0 bases and 3 bases, there was a span of 12 bases. Germline V gene lookup returns CDR1 SGHNT and CDR2 YYREEE (reference sequence). The CDR3 loop is CASSLVAGRDTEAFF. The CDR3 DNA follows: TGTGCCAGCAGCTTGGTTGCAGGGAGGGACACTGAAGCTTTCTTT. Looking up the rest from reference TRBV5-4 and TRBJ1-1 gives the full variable domain: ETGVTQSPTHLIKTRGQQVTLRCSSQSGHNTVSWYQQALGQGPQFIFQYYREEENGRGNFPPRFSGLQFPNYSSELNVNALELDDSALYLCASSLVAGRDTEAFFGQGTRLTVV.

The genes are TRBV5-1 and TRBJ1-4; D is uncertain. The CDR3 length is 15 residues. Looked up from germline, CDR1 is SGHRS and CDR2 is YFSETQ. The V gene lost 0 bases and the J gene lost 2 bases, with 8 bases spanning the gap. The CDR3 region is CASSLEGRTNEKLFF. CDR3 coding DNA: TGCGCCAGCAGCTTGGAAGGGAGGACTAATGAAAAACTGTTTTTT.

V gene TRBV13 combines with J gene TRBJ2-3; 14 nucleotides align to TRBD2. Trimming cost V 7 bases and J 8 bases; bases outside gene matches: 5. Germline CDR1 reads PRHDT; CDR2 reads FYEKMQ (reference sequence). The CDR3 has 14 residues. The CDR3 DNA reads as TGTGCCAGCAACCTAGGACTAGCGGGGGGTACGCAGTATTTT. Amino acids: CASNLGLAGGTQYF.

This clone has only one observation. This chain uses TRBV27 with TRBJ2-5; weak D call: TRBD1 (5 bases). Trimming removed 11 bases at V and 2 bases at J, with 15 bases between. Germline assignment: CDR1 MNHEY and CDR2 SMNVEV (reference sequence). The CDR3 is made up of 13 amino acids. Here the CDR3 DNA reads TGTGCCCGCCCAAGTGACAGTCAAGAGACCCAGTACTTC. Translated: CARPSDSQETQYF.

The rearrangement uses TRBV3-1 (or the pseudogene TRBV3-2) and TRBJ1-1; perhaps TRBD1 as D (6 bases). Germline CDR1 reads LGHDT; CDR2 reads YNNKEL (reference sequence). The CDR3 is 13 residues long. Trimming removed 7 bases from V and 6 bases from J, with 15 bases in between. CDR3: CASKTGFYSEAFF. DNA for the CDR3: TGTGCCAGCAAAACAGGGTTTTACTCTGAAGCTTTCTTT.

V usage is TRBV19 and J usage is TRBJ1-2; TRBD1 matches at 7 bases. This CDR3 contains 15 residues. The germline V gene has CDR1 LNHDA and CDR2 SQIVND (reference sequence). The V segment lost 0 bases and the J segment 4 bases; nucleotides outside the gene matches: 5. CDR3 DNA sequence: TGTGCCAGTAGTATAGACCCCGGGACAGTCTATGGCTACACCTTC. Translating gives CASSIDPGTVYGYTF.

V is TRBV2 and J is TRBJ1-4, with D possibly TRBD1 on 6 matching bases. V was trimmed by 1 base and J by 4 bases, leaving 10 bases between them. The CDR3 runs 15 residues. Germline V gene sequence: CDR1 SNHLY, CDR2 FYNNEI. This CDR3 reads CASSEDRAFNEKLFF. The CDR3 DNA follows: TGTGCCAGCAGTGAAGACAGGGCTTTTAATGAAAAACTGTTTTTT.

The chain has TRBV18 and TRBJ1-5, with D maybe TRBD1 (5 bases). Looked up from germline, CDR1 is KGHSH and CDR2 is LQKENI. The CDR3 is 14 residues long. The V end lost 4 bases, the J end lost 3 bases, and 10 bases lay between the germline ends. The CDR3 DNA reads TGTGCCAGCTCACGGGGGGATCTCAATCAGCCCCAGCATTTT. Translating it yields CASSRGDLNQPQHF.

This chain uses TRBV10-1 with TRBJ1-1; possibly TRBD1 for D (5 bases). The CDR3 has 13 residues. The V gene lost 4 bases and the J gene lost 2 bases, with 8 bases spanning the gap. The germline CDR1 and CDR2 sequences are WNHNN and SYGVQD (reference sequence). CDR3 protein: CASSGQLNTEAFF. The CDR3 bases are TGCGCCAGCAGTGGACAGCTAAACACTGAAGCTTTCTTT.

In this sample, this clone turned up once. The CDR3 is CASTSGVFNEQFF. In DNA form, the CDR3 reads TGTGCCAGCACTAGCGGGGTTTTCAATGAGCAGTTCTTC. The rearrangement joins TRBV27 to TRBJ2-1; TRBD2 agrees at 9 bases. The length of the CDR3 is 13 residues. Trimming cost V 7 bases and J 6 bases; bases outside gene matches: 4. Germline V gene data show CDR1 as MNHEY and CDR2 as SMNVEV (reference sequence).

The chain is built from TRBV12-3 or TRBV12-4 and TRBJ1-1; D unclear. Trimming pared 5 bases from V and 0 bases from J, leaving 4 bases between. The CDR3 loop spans 12 amino acids. The CDR3 sequence: CASSPMNTEAFF. Here the CDR3 DNA reads TGTGCCAGCAGTCCAATGAACACTGAAGCTTTCTTT.

The V gene is TRBV19, the J gene TRBJ2-1; D might be TRBD1 (5 bases). Germline V CDR1 and CDR2: LNHDA, SQIVND (reference sequence). The CDR3 extends over 13 amino acids. V dropped 1 base and J dropped 15 bases, with 16 bases sitting between them. The CDR3 DNA reads as TGTGCCAGTAGTATAGGTGGGGCAGCAACTTGGTTCTTC. Amino acids: CASSIGGAATWFF. The variable domain in full, with the rest retrieved from reference TRBV19 and TRBJ2-1, is DGGITQSPKYLFRKEGQNVTLSCEQNLNHDAMYWYRQDPGQGLRLIYYSQIVNDFQKGDIAEGYSVSREKKESFPLTVTSAQKNPTAFYLCASSIGGAATWFFGPGTRLTVL.

This chain connects TRBV28 to TRBJ1-2, with D tentatively TRBD1 (5 bases). Trimming stripped 2 bases from V and 7 bases from J, with 17 bases between. Germline CDR1 and CDR2: MDHEN and SYDVKM. CDR3 length equals 15 residues. The CDR3 nucleotides are TGTGCCAGCAGTTTACCAGGGCACCCAAGGGGTGGCTACACCTTC. Its translation is CASSLPGHPRGGYTF.

The chain has TRBV10-3 and TRBJ1-6; 9 nucleotides agree with TRBD1. CDR3 length equals 13 residues. Germline values: CDR1 ENHRY, CDR2 SYGVKD. The ends lost 7 bases at V and 13 bases at J; junction bases unmatched: 8. This chain's CDR3 is CAINDRGTLPLHF. The CDR3 DNA follows: TGTGCCATCAATGACAGGGGGACGCTGCCCCTCCACTTT.